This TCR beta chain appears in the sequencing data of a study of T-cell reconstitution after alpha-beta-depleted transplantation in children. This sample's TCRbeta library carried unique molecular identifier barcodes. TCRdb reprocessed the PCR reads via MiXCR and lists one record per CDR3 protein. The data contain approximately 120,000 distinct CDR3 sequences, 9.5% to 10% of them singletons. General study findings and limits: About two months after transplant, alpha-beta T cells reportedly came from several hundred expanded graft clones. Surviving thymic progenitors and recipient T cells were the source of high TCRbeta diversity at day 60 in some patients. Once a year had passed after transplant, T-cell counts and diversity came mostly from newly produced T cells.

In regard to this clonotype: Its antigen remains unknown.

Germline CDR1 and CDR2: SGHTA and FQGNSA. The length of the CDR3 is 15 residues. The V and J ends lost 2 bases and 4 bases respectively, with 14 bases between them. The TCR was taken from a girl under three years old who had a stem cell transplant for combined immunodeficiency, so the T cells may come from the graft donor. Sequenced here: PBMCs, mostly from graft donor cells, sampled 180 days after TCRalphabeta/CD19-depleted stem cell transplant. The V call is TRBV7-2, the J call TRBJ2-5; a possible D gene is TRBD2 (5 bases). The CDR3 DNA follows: TGTGCCAGCAGCTTAATTGGGCGGACTCTAGAGACCCAGTACTTC. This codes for CASSLIGRTLETQYF.